The sequence of this T cell receptor (beta chain) was determined in a study of cytomegalovirus exposure and HLA in healthy donors. This CDR3 has 15 amino acids. With 6 bases removed from V and 1 base from J, the gap between germline ends came to 14 bases. Germline CDR1 and CDR2: MNHEY and SVGAGI. Primers: 60 Vbeta forward and 13 Jbeta reverse. Produced via immunoSEQ multiplex PCR; TCRdb's table is partial and in-frame only. The sample gives around 150,000 clones, nearly 80% of which show up once; about 2.2% is in the top ten. The sequence was collected from a man aged 25-40 years in good health and CMV-seronegative. Sequenced sample: PBMCs. This chain joins TRBV6-5 and TRBJ2-3; possibly TRBD2 for D (6 bases). CDR3 nucleotide sequence: TGTGCCAGCAGCCAACGACTAGGCGGCACAGATACGCAGTATTTT. Its translation: CASSQRLGGTDTQYF.